This TCR beta chain was captured by sequencing in a study of CDR3 diversity in severe acne. After removal of 6 bases from V and 12 bases from J, the junction contained 19 bases not matched to a gene. The CDR3 has 16 amino acids. Germline V CDR1 and CDR2: DFQATT, SNEGSKA (reference sequence). Each CDR3 protein is one row after TCRdb ran MiXCR on the PCR reads. The sample gives approximately 77,000 distinct CDR3 sequences, around 47% of which show up once; roughly 10% is in the top ten. Sequenced: blood. The chain has TRBV20-1 and TRBJ2-7, with 14 bases identical to TRBD2. The sequence came from a male donor with severe acne vulgaris. The chain's CDR3 is CSASGFAGTSGSRLYF. As DNA, the CDR3 is TGCAGTGCCTCAGGATTTGCGGGGACTAGCGGGAGTAGACTGTACTTC.